Detailed here is one TCR beta chain. This specimen belongs to a study of blood T cell repertoires in COVID-19. About the research overall: COVID-19 samples, acute and convalescent, were from the United States, Italy and Spain. T cells, B-cell-depleted T cells, or PBMCs provided the cDNA or gDNA that served as material.

V was pared by 3 bases and J by 4 bases, with 12 bases of the junction left unmatched. Germline-derived CDR1 and CDR2 are KGHSH and LQKENI. The CDR3 covers 19 residues. In the original workflow: Amplification with reference gene primers provided the estimates of nucleated cell counts. The assay was immunoSEQ multiplex PCR, and TCRdb's table has in-frame clones only and misses some. The V and J calls and the clone size are those of that table, but D and trimming were determined from the DNA. The sample yields around 230,000 clones, around 83% seen once. The chain combines TRBV18 with TRBJ2-1, with 13 bases lining up with TRBD2. The sample was peripheral blood. The TCR comes from an older woman with active or convalescent COVID-19. CDR3 in amino acids: CASSPLTSGGHTGYNEQFF. The DNA of the CDR3 is TGTGCCAGCTCACCCCTGACTAGCGGGGGGCATACCGGGTACAATGAGCAGTTCTTC. The full variable domain, in which reference TRBV18 and TRBJ2-1 provide the parts outside the CDR3, is NAGVMQNPRHLVRRRGQEARLRCSPMKGHSHVYWYRQLPEEGLKFMVYLQKENIIDESGMPKERFSAEFPKEGPSILRIQQVVRGDSAAYFCASSPLTSGGHTGYNEQFFGPGTRLTVL.